This T cell receptor (beta chain) was sequenced during a study of blood T cell repertoires in COVID-19. Clones were read by immunoSEQ multiplex PCR, and TCRdb kept only the in-frame ones, dropping some. Among about 670,000 clones listed, 90% were seen once. The V end was cut by 5 bases, the J end by 6 bases, with 11 bases between. This CDR3 contains 13 residues. Germline V gene sequence: CDR1 LNHDA, CDR2 SQIVND (reference sequence). The clonotype originates from a woman aged 18-29 years with acute or convalescent COVID-19. The specimen sequenced was peripheral blood. The rearrangement joins TRBV19 to TRBJ1-5; D unclear. The CDR3 coding sequence is TGTGCCAGTAGTCCGGGGTCCGGTCAGCCCCAGCATTTT. Its translation is CASSPGSGQPQHF.